These 9 T cell receptor beta chains were sequenced from one sample in a study of cytomegalovirus exposure and HLA in healthy donors. Researchers ran the PCR with 60 Vbeta and 13 Jbeta primers. Clones were sequenced by immunoSEQ multiplex PCR, and TCRdb holds only the in-frame ones, with some missing. This repertoire includes under 90,000 clones. Sequenced material: PBMCs. These receptors all come from a man aged 50 or older in good health and CMV-seropositive.

The V call is TRBV5-1, the J call TRBJ2-2; no definite D call. The CDR3 has 16 residues. V was trimmed by 0 bases and J by 0 bases, leaving 9 bases between them. The germline CDR1 and CDR2 sequences are SGHRS and YFSETQ. The CDR3 bases are TGCGCCAGCAGCTTGGCCACGGGTCCGAACACCGGGGAGCTGTTTTTT. Translated: CASSLATGPNTGELFF.

J is TRBJ1-3 and V is TRBV7-2; D is possibly TRBD1 (5 bases). The V and J ends lost 4 bases and 0 bases respectively, with 7 bases between them. Germline CDR1 is SGHTA and CDR2 is FQGNSA. CDR3 size: 14 residues. CDR3 nucleotides: TGTGCCAGCAGCTGGGGCCTCTCTGGAAACACCATATATTTT. The encoded protein is CASSWGLSGNTIYF.

The V and J genes are TRBV14 and TRBJ2-1; tentatively, D is TRBD2 (6 bases). The CDR3 loop spans 18 amino acids. Germline CDR1 SGHDN, CDR2 FVKESK. Trimming stripped 1 base from V and 0 bases from J, with 16 bases between. CDR3 coding DNA: TGTGCCAGCAGCCAAGTAATCGTAGCGGACTACTCCTACAATGAGCAGTTCTTC. Translating gives CASSQVIVADYSYNEQFF. Using reference TRBV14 and TRBJ2-1 for the parts outside the CDR3, the full variable domain is EAGVTQFPSHSVIEKGQTVTLRCDPISGHDNLYWYRRVMGKEIKFLLHFVKESKQDESGMPNNRFLAERTGGTYSTLKVQPAELEDSGVYFCASSQVIVADYSYNEQFFGPGTRLTVL.

J is TRBJ1-1 and V is TRBV6-5, with 9 bases that match TRBD1. Germline V CDR1 and CDR2: MNHEY, SVGAGI. V gave up 3 bases and J gave up 5 bases; unmatched junction bases: 10. The CDR3 spans 16 residues. CDR3 region: CASSYPGQGVETEAFF. In DNA, the CDR3 is TGTGCCAGCAGTTATCCGGGACAGGGAGTAGAAACTGAAGCTTTCTTT.

The chain has TRBV12-5 and TRBJ1-1; TRBD1 might be the D (6 bases). Trimming shortened V by 5 bases and J by 2 bases, and 9 bases separated the two germline ends. Looked up from germline, CDR1 is LGHNT and CDR2 is FRNRAP. This CDR3 comprises 13 residues. This CDR3 is CASGAGVNTEAFF. CDR3 nucleotides: TGTGCTAGTGGTGCAGGGGTTAACACTGAAGCTTTCTTT.

The V call is TRBV6-6, the J call TRBJ1-5; 9 nucleotides agree with TRBD1. The germline V gene has CDR1 MNHNY and CDR2 SVGAGI (reference sequence). There are 14 residues in the CDR3. Unmatched junction bases numbered 2, after V lost 4 bases and J lost 4 bases. CDR3 DNA: TGTGCCAGCAGTTCACAGGGGGCTAATCAGCCCCAGCATTTT. This codes for CASSSQGANQPQHF.

This chain's CDR3 is CASSLVPGSEQYV. The CDR3 DNA reads as TGTGCCAGCAGCTTAGTACCGGGGTCCGAGCAGTACGTC. The chain uses TRBV11-2 and TRBJ2-7; D might be TRBD2 (5 bases). Trimming took 1 base from V and 6 from J, leaving 10 bases between them. Germline CDR1 is SGHAT and CDR2 is FQNNGV. The CDR3 covers 13 residues.

This chain uses TRBV4-3 with TRBJ1-1; the D is unclear. Germline CDR1 and CDR2: LGHNA and YSLEER. This CDR3 comprises 16 residues. V was trimmed by 0 bases and J by 3 bases, leaving 14 bases between them. The CDR3 region has the DNA TGCGCCAGCAGCCAAGATTATGAGAGACGGGACACTGAAGCTTTCTTT. It encodes CASSQDYERRDTEAFF.

The chain has TRBV19 and TRBJ2-7; D not resolved. There are 15 residues in the CDR3. The V end lost 3 bases, the J end lost 3 bases, and 15 bases lay between the germline ends. Per germline, CDR1 LNHDA and CDR2 SQIVND (reference sequence). The CDR3 DNA reads as TGTGCCAGTAGTATTAGACCCAAACCTGACTACGAGCAGTACGTC. Amino acids: CASSIRPKPDYEQYV.